This record covers a single T cell receptor (beta chain). Here immunoSEQ multiplex PCR was the method, and the copy in TCRdb shows in-frame clones only, minus some. In the table there are under 8,000 clones, roughly 89% of which are singletons. The CDR3 length is 14 residues. Germline CDR1 reads MDHEN; CDR2 reads SYDVKM. V was pared by 6 bases and J by 0 bases, with 11 bases between. This entry is derived from a study of OX40 agonist ivuxolimab in advanced cancers. This sequence joins TRBV28 and TRBJ2-5; the D gene is possibly TRBD2 (5 bases). The source of this sequence is an adult with an advanced solid tumor such as melanoma, head and neck, liver or kidney cancer. The source was CD4+ or CD8+ T cells sorted from blood, collected in a trial of the OX40 agonist ivuxolimab. The CDR3 loop is CASSGSGHQETQYF. CDR3 nucleotide sequence: TGTGCCAGCAGCGGAAGCGGCCACCAAGAGACCCAGTACTTC.